The 3 T cell receptor beta chains given below trace back to one sample, sequenced in a study of naive and memory T cell subsets. Study-wide results and caveats: Possibly reflecting memory cells re-expressing CD45RA, a few larger clonotypes occurred in naive repertoires, especially CD8.

Their recognized antigens are unknown. An equimolar mix of two oligonucleotides served as the beta constant-region primer for TRBC1 and TRBC2. The ligated cDNA underwent four PCR rounds using SP2 and nested alpha and beta constant-region primers. One entry per CDR3 protein, called by TCRdb with MiXCR from the UMI-ligation and nested PCR reads. This table has around 160,000 distinct CDR3 sequences, about 20% appearing once. The source material was naive CD4+ T cells from blood. The receptor source for this set is a human donor in good health.

The chain employs TRBV11-3 and TRBJ2-7; 13 nucleotides align to TRBD2. Germline CDR1 reads SGHNT; CDR2 reads YENEEA. The CDR3 extends over 15 amino acids. The V segment lost 8 bases and the J segment 5 bases; nucleotides outside the gene matches: 9. The CDR3, as DNA: TGTGCCAGCGGAACTAGCGGGAGGGCCGACGACGAGCAGTACTTC. It yields the protein CASGTSGRADDEQYF. Variable domain in full (rest from reference TRBV11-3 and TRBJ2-7): EAGVVQSPRYKIIEKKQPVAFWCNPISGHNTLYWYLQNLGQGPELLIRYENEEAVDDSQLPKDRFSAERLKGVDSTLKIQPAELGDSAVYLCASGTSGRADDEQYFGPGTRLTVT.

The chain links TRBV29-1 to TRBJ2-6; D remains ambiguous. The CDR3 runs to 13 residues. Per germline, CDR1 SQVTM and CDR2 ANQGSEA. V was clipped by 8 bases and J by 4 bases, with 12 bases between them. The CDR3 region is CSIALSGANVLTF. The CDR3 coding sequence is TGCAGCATTGCCTTATCAGGGGCCAACGTCCTGACTTTC.

J is TRBJ2-3 and V is TRBV20-1, with D maybe TRBD2 (6 bases). The germline V gene encodes CDR1 DFQATT and CDR2 SNEGSKA (reference sequence). The V and J ends lost 3 bases and 5 bases respectively, with 21 bases between them. The CDR3 loop spans 16 amino acids. CDR3 in amino acids: CSASEKPTLGGDTQYF. The DNA for the CDR3 is TGCAGTGCTAGCGAGAAGCCAACCCTGGGGGGAGATACGCAGTATTTT.